These T cell receptor beta chains were read from a single sample in a study of T cells in Graves' hyperthyroidism and ophthalmopathy. One entry per CDR3 protein, called by TCRdb with MiXCR from the multiplex PCR reads. The top ten hold about a third of the sample, which has hundreds of thousands of distinct CDR3 sequences, approximately 40% seen once. Sequences were obtained from blood. These receptors were taken from a woman in her thirties or forties with Graves' hyperthyroidism. Each CDR3 is given with its conserved first and last residue. Each record gives: CDR3 protein, D gene, J gene, V gene. A D gene is named only where the DNA matches it firmly.

CDR3: CASSAGYSNQPQHF
D: NA
J: TRBJ1-5
V: TRBV2

CDR3: CAGGGQVNSPLHF
D: NA
J: TRBJ1-6
V: TRBV7-9

CDR3: CASSLETGELFF
D: NA
J: TRBJ2-2
V: TRBV5-1

CDR3: CASSFMGTGNYEQYF
D: TRBD1
J: TRBJ2-7
V: TRBV12-3/TRBV12-4

CDR3: CASSTESHRNSPLHF
D: NA
J: TRBJ1-6
V: TRBV9

CDR3: CSVQTGELHYGYTF
D: TRBD1
J: TRBJ1-2
V: TRBV29-1

CDR3: CASSEAGGQAFF
D: NA
J: TRBJ1-1
V: TRBV10-1

CDR3: CSVVDRDNTIYF
D: TRBD1
J: TRBJ1-3
V: TRBV29-1

CDR3: CASSYSIFAEAFF
D: NA
J: TRBJ1-1
V: TRBV6-1

CDR3: CSVPHGAGNSGYTF
D: NA
J: TRBJ1-2
V: TRBV29-1

CDR3: CASSQRGGELFF
D: NA
J: TRBJ2-2
V: TRBV4-1

CDR3: CASAGLEAFF
D: NA
J: TRBJ1-1
V: TRBV12-5

CDR3: CASSQDLTNPFYEQYF
D: NA
J: TRBJ2-7
V: TRBV9

CDR3: CASSTLQGGPSQPQHF
D: NA
J: TRBJ1-5
V: TRBV19

CDR3: CASSQKPTGYSNQPQHF
D: NA
J: TRBJ1-5
V: TRBV7-8

CDR3: CASSPGGLLETQYF
D: NA
J: TRBJ2-5
V: TRBV7-9

CDR3: CASSFSGQVGEQYF
D: TRBD1
J: TRBJ2-7
V: TRBV7-9

CDR3: CASRSNYGYTF
D: NA
J: TRBJ1-2
V: TRBV2

CDR3: CASTWTGRSGANVLTF
D: TRBD1
J: TRBJ2-6
V: TRBV7-9

CDR3: CASTGGGGYEQYF
D: NA
J: TRBJ2-7
V: TRBV7-9

CDR3: CASSRPGQGRAGELFF
D: TRBD1
J: TRBJ2-2
V: TRBV4-1

CDR3: CSAGRGTGSTEAFF
D: TRBD1
J: TRBJ1-1
V: TRBV29-1

CDR3: CASRLQGAGPYGYTF
D: TRBD1
J: TRBJ1-2
V: TRBV10-2

CDR3: CASTQGARYEQYF
D: NA
J: TRBJ2-7
V: TRBV12-3/TRBV12-4

CDR3: CAISTRQGRHGYTF
D: TRBD1
J: TRBJ1-2
V: TRBV10-3

CDR3: CASSYWSSSYEQYF
D: NA
J: TRBJ2-7
V: TRBV6-6

CDR3: CASSTGTGPGNTIYF
D: TRBD1
J: TRBJ1-3
V: TRBV19